This note documents a single T cell receptor (beta chain) sequence. Germline V gene data show CDR1 as SGHRS and CDR2 as YFSETQ. This CDR3 is built from 16 residues. The V gene end was trimmed by 7 bases and the J gene end by 7 bases; junction bases not matched to a gene: 15. The source of the sample is a study of T cells in tuberculosis. Sequenced by immunoSEQ multiplex PCR; TCRdb stores in-frame clones only, minus some. The data contain about 31,000 clones, around 97% of them singletons. Material: PBMCs. The source of this sequence is a donor between 10 and 35 years old with latent tuberculosis or without tuberculosis infection. The chain recombines TRBV5-1 with TRBJ2-1; 9 bases agree with TRBD2. The DNA of the CDR3 is TGCGCCAGCTTCCAGGGCGGACCCCTAGCGGGGAATGAGCAGTTCTTC. Protein sequence: CASFQGGPLAGNEQFF. Full variable domain (remainder filled in from reference TRBV5-1 and TRBJ2-1): KAGVTQTPRYLIKTRGQQVTLSCSPISGHRSVSWYQQTPGQGLQFLFEYFSETQRNKGNFPGRFSGRQFSNSRSEMNVSTLELGDSALYLCASFQGGPLAGNEQFFGPGTRLTVL.